This T cell receptor beta chain was captured in a study of CD8 T cells in Susac syndrome. General study findings and limits: In total CD8+ repertoires, approximately 17 Susac-specific public clones were found, and roughly five in CD8+ TEMRA repertoires. Clonal expansion involving Susac CD8+ cells peaked in TEMRA cells and active patients.

With random hexamers, reverse transcription was performed on roughly 0.5 to 1 ug of RNA. One entry per CDR3 protein, called by TCRdb with MiXCR from the immunoSEQ multiplex PCR reads. The sample carries tens of thousands of distinct CDR3 sequences, approximately 95% recorded once. This CDR3 spans 13 amino acids. Trimming removed 5 bases at V and 0 bases at J, with 7 bases between. CDR1 is SGHDN and CDR2 is FVKESK in the germline V gene. Sequencing of TCR beta was undertaken in CD8+ and CD4+ T cells derived from blood. Negative isolation was applied to CD8+ and CD4+ T cells, and FACS enrichment was applied to TEMRA cells. On this clonotype itself: Its antigen is not known.

Sequencing input: CD8+ T cells from PBMCs. The sequence was obtained from a human donor with Susac syndrome. The gene calls are TRBV14 and TRBJ1-2; maybe TRBD1 (6 bases). As DNA, the CDR3 is TGTGCCAGCAGCAAGGGGGCTAACTATGGCTACACCTTC. Protein: CASSKGANYGYTF.